This TCR beta chain was identified during a study of early T cells in non-severe SARS-CoV-2 infection (dated by TCRdb to 2020 to 2022). With regard to the full study: Bulk RNA from unsorted whole blood was used for TCR sequencing, so alpha and beta chains could not be paired.

This clonotype showed up many times. Its antigen has not been determined. No much larger clonotype is one base removed from it; base qualities were not supplied. A case-control design nested within a healthcare worker cohort in London, UK, was used, with weekly nasopharyngeal swab PCR tests and blood sampling performed. Healthcare workers were recruited between 23 and 31 March 2020, during the week of the UK lockdown, and were followed weekly for up to about 15 weeks. From a lookup of the germline V gene (reference sequence), CDR1 and CDR2 are MNHEY and SMNVEV. Relative to germline, V is 2 bases shorter and J is 5 bases shorter, with 9 bases between their ends. Including cysteine and phenylalanine, the CDR3 has 13 amino acids. Of the read, only the CDR3 DNA is kept; its 39 bases are in frame from base 1. General findings and caveats noted by the study authors: VDJdb matching was skewed toward anti-spike CD8 responses and likely underestimated virus-specific expansions, missing private and CD4 specificities.

Library preparation used 5' RACE. TCRdb records NextSeq 500 as the sequencer. To correct for sequencing error and PCR bias, the TCR library protocol tagged individual cDNA molecules with unique molecular identifiers. TCR alpha and beta chains were both sequenced, and the abundances of alpha and beta sequences in each sample were closely correlated with each other. In the authors' own workflow: Decombinator V4 was used to annotate the V gene, J gene and CDR3 of the TCR sequences. TCRs were defined as expanded if a significant change between any two time points was detected under a Poisson model with p below 0.0001. TCR abundances were normalised to the total number of TCRs sequenced per sample and expressed as counts per million. TRAV1-2 paired with TRAJ12, TRAJ20 or TRAJ33 defined MAIT TCRs, while TRAV10 paired with TRAJ18 defined iNKT TCRs. VDJdb, accessed on 1 November 2021, was searched for TCRs annotated for CMV, EBV and SARS-CoV-2, and TCRs annotated for more than one antigen were excluded. The public reads were run again by TCRdb, first through fastp at Q25 and then through MiXCR, and only productive beta chains were kept. Here each entry gathers all rows of one CDR3 protein and keeps the most common genes and DNA. These V and J calls rely on TCRdb rather than the paper's analysis. This sample is represented by 77,000 or so distinct CDR3 sequences; roughly 15% of them were singletons. The top ten clones comprise 3.5% to 5% of the sample.

The chain couples TRBV27 to TRBJ1-1; the D gene cannot be named for sure. The material was whole blood, obtained at baseline. This TCR was recovered from an adult who was a healthcare worker with PCR-confirmed SARS-CoV-2 infection or an uninfected control (not recorded which). The CDR3 protein sequence reads: CASSLGVRTEAFF. The DNA is TGTGCCAGCAGTTTAGGGGTAAGGACTGAAGCTTTCTTT.